The source of this T cell receptor (beta chain) is a study of T cell changes during pregnancy in multiple sclerosis. The table came from immunoSEQ multiplex PCR; TCRdb's copy has only in-frame clones and leaves some out. The data show 100,000 or so clones, about nine tenths seen once. V was trimmed by 5 bases and J by 5 bases, leaving 19 bases between them. This CDR3 comprises 16 residues. Germline-derived CDR1 and CDR2 are SGHVS and FQNEAQ. The sequenced sample was peripheral blood, obtained in the second trimester of pregnancy. This rearrangement joins TRBV7-8 to TRBJ1-5; D gene ambiguous. The sequence came from a female donor in good health, enrolled as a control in a pregnancy study. The CDR3 DNA is TGTGCCAGCAGCCAAATCCCGGTCGCTGGTGATCAGCCCCAGCATTTT. As protein: CASSQIPVAGDQPQHF.